Presented here are 9 T cell receptor beta chains from one specimen sequenced in a study of shared clonotypes between healthy human individuals (dated by TCRdb to the early 2020s). To prepare the library, the immunoSEQ multiplex PCR assay was applied. The immuneACCESS repertoire file appears here via TCRdb, limited to in-frame rearrangements. These files lack a portion of the clones; in checked studies, under half of the deficit traces to unresolved V genes, and the cause of the others is not known. The table for this sample lists millions of clones; approximately 90% of them were counted only once. The ten most abundant clones make up roughly 0.13% of the sample. The source material was naive CD4+ T cells sorted from blood. The cell subset or site label of this sample denotes: CD45RA+ positively selected. The receptors were gathered from a man between 18 and 29 years old in good health.

This CDR3 is CASSTVGNTIYF. Here the CDR3 DNA reads TGTGCCAGCAGCACAGTTGGAAACACCATATATTTT. V is TRBV2 and J is TRBJ1-3, with D unclear. Trimming took 6 bases from V and 3 from J, leaving 6 bases between them. The CDR3 contains 12 residues. Per the germline V gene, CDR1 is SNHLY and CDR2 is FYNNEI.

Here the CDR3 DNA reads TGTGCCAGAAGCTTGAGTCTAGATGGTGAGCAGTTCTTC. Its translation is CARSLSLDGEQFF. The V and J genes are TRBV5-3 and TRBJ2-1; no definite D call. TRBV5-3 qualifies as an ORF whose function is uncertain. V lost 1 base, J lost 9 bases, and 11 bases lay in between. CDR3 length equals 13 residues.

This clone showed up just a few times. The rearrangement joins TRBV2 to TRBJ2-7, with 7 bases identical to TRBD1. The V gene end was trimmed by 3 bases and the J gene end by 0 bases; junction bases not matched to a gene: 5. CDR1 is SNHLY, CDR2 FYNNEI, per germline. The CDR3 has 15 amino acids. The CDR3 region has the DNA TGTGCCAGCAGTGAGATTTGGGACAGCTCCTACGAGCAGTACTTC. Protein product: CASSEIWDSSYEQYF. The complete variable domain, with remaining parts taken from reference TRBV2 and TRBJ2-7, reads EPEVTQTPSHQVTQMGQEVILRCVPISNHLYFYWYRQILGQKVEFLVSFYNNEISEKSEIFDDQFSVERPDGSNFTLKIRSTKLEDSAMYFCASSEIWDSSYEQYFGPGTRLTVT.

The rearrangement joins TRBV11-2 to TRBJ1-6; TRBD1 might be the D (5 bases). Between the trimmed V and J ends, which lost 8 bases and 11 bases, there was a span of 13 bases. Germline loops: CDR1 SGHAT, CDR2 FQNNGV. The CDR3 has 12 residues. This CDR3 is CASGTAVAPLHF. For the CDR3, the DNA is TGTGCCAGCGGGACCGCGGTTGCACCCCTCCACTTT.

The sample holds one count of this clone. V is TRBV21-1 and J is TRBJ1-4; TRBD1, the D gene given by the table, was not confirmed from the DNA. TRBV21-1 is a known pseudogene. CDR3 length equals 16 residues. The CDR3 DNA is TGTGCCAGCGGTGGGACAGGGGGGAAGACTAATGAAAAACTGTTTTTT. It is translated as CASGGTGGKTNEKLFF.

V and J are TRBV5-4 and TRBJ2-1; 7 positions agree with TRBD1. The V and J ends lost 1 base and 4 bases, in that order; junction bases with no gene match: 5. Germline V gene lookup returns CDR1 SGHNT and CDR2 YYREEE (reference sequence). The CDR3 runs to 15 residues. The CDR3, as DNA: TGTGCCAGCAGCTTGTCAAGGGGGCAATACAATGAGCAGTTCTTC. Its protein is CASSLSRGQYNEQFF.

This chain links TRBV19 with TRBJ2-7; TRBD1 is a possible D gene (5 bases). V was shortened by 3 bases and J by 0 bases, with 15 bases between the two germline ends. Germline loops: CDR1 LNHDA, CDR2 SQIVND (reference sequence). There are 16 residues in the CDR3. CDR3 residues: CASSIVLGPFSYEQYF. As DNA, the CDR3 is TGTGCCAGTAGTATCGTTCTGGGGCCGTTCTCCTACGAGCAGTACTTC.

This rearrangement joins TRBV10-2 to TRBJ1-4; no firm D call. Germline lookup yields CDR1 WSHSY and CDR2 SAAADI. The CDR3 totals 15 residues. Trimming left V 1 base short and J 7 bases short, with 13 bases between. CDR3 protein: CASSEWSQTREKLFF. In DNA form, the CDR3 reads TGCGCCAGCAGTGAGTGGAGCCAGACCCGTGAAAAACTGTTTTTT.

The V gene is TRBV7-9, the J gene TRBJ2-1; TRBD2 matches at 8 bases. CDR1 and CDR2 from the germline V gene are SEHNR and FQNEAQ (reference sequence). This CDR3 has 18 amino acids. V lost 0 bases, J lost 2 bases, and 9 bases stayed unmatched. CDR3 coding DNA: TGTGCCAGCAGCTTAGCTAGCGGGAAGGTCATGCCCTACAATGAGCAGTTCTTC. This codes for CASSLASGKVMPYNEQFF.